The 10 T cell receptor beta chains reported below all come from one sample, sequenced in a study of T cell repertoires in ileal Crohn's disease. Profiled with immunoSEQ multiplex PCR; TCRdb holds only in-frame clones, not every one. The sample yields approximately 11,000 clones, 70% to 80% seen once. Described time point: neoterminal ileum biopsy at postoperative endoscopy, about 6 months after surgery. Sequenced material: ileal tissue. The receptor source for this set is an adult with Crohn's disease.

The CDR3: CASSQDLTGDGNTIYF. In nucleotides, the CDR3 is TGTGCCAGCAGCCAAGACCTGACAGGGGATGGAAACACCATATATTTT. This chain joins TRBV4-2 and TRBJ1-3; 8 bases fit TRBD1. The germline V gene encodes CDR1 LGHNA and CDR2 YNFKEQ. The CDR3 covers 16 residues. V was pared by 0 bases and J by 3 bases, with 4 bases of the junction left unmatched.

The V and J genes are TRBV6-6 and TRBJ2-1; D possibly corresponds to TRBD2 (5 bases). V lost 7 bases to trimming and J lost 5 bases, with 12 bases between them. The CDR3 is 13 residues long. Per germline, CDR1 MNHNY and CDR2 SVGAGI (reference sequence). The CDR3 nucleotides are TGTGCCAGCACCCCGGACGGGAACAATGAGCAGTTCTTC. Translated, it gives CASTPDGNNEQFF.

The rearrangement links TRBV10-1 to TRBJ2-5; TRBD2 is a possible D gene (5 bases). The germline V and J ends were trimmed by 3 bases and 1 base, with 9 bases remaining between them. CDR1 is WNHNN and CDR2 is SYGVQD in the germline V gene (reference sequence). CDR3 size: 14 residues. The CDR3 bases are TGCGCCAGCAGTGACCAGGAGGCCCAAGAGACCCAGTACTTC. Translating gives CASSDQEAQETQYF.

The gene calls are TRBV14 and TRBJ1-2; D is perhaps TRBD1 (6 bases). From germline, CDR1 is SGHDN and CDR2 FVKESK. The CDR3 sequence is 13 residues long. The germline V and J ends were trimmed by 4 bases and 10 bases, with 16 bases remaining between them. The CDR3 DNA is TGTGCCAGCAGCCTCCGGGGGGCCGGTGTCTACACCTTC. Translated, it gives CASSLRGAGVYTF.

V is TRBV29-1 and J is TRBJ1-2; no clear D. CDR1 is SQVTM, CDR2 ANQGSEA, per germline. This CDR3 spans 11 amino acids. The V gene lost 7 bases and the J gene lost 5 bases, with 11 bases spanning the gap. The CDR3 is CSAMEAYGYTF. CDR3 DNA: TGCAGCGCCATGGAGGCGTATGGCTACACCTTC.

The rearrangement joins TRBV10-1 to TRBJ1-2; 9 nucleotides align to TRBD1. V trimming: 5 bases; J trimming: 8 bases; junction bases outside the gene matches: 9. The CDR3 consists of 14 residues. In germline, CDR1 is WNHNN, CDR2 SYGVQD (reference sequence). CDR3 nucleotide sequence: TGCGCCAGCAGTCCCGGGACAGGGTTTGAGGGCTACACCTTC. This translates into CASSPGTGFEGYTF.

The chain combines TRBV9 with TRBJ1-2, with D maybe TRBD1 (6 bases). Germline loops: CDR1 SGDLS, CDR2 YYNGEE. The CDR3 spans 12 residues. V lost 2 bases to trimming and J lost 8 bases, with 10 bases between them. CDR3 DNA: TGTGCCAGCAGCGTTTCAGGGGTAGGCTACACCTTC. This sequence encodes CASSVSGVGYTF.

The chain recombines TRBV25-1 with TRBJ1-6, with D possibly being TRBD1 (5 bases). The CDR3 length is 14 residues. V was shortened by 4 bases and J by 7 bases, with 11 bases between the two germline ends. CDR1 is MGHDK and CDR2 is SYGVNS in the germline V gene. CDR3: CASSGQTANSPLHF. Here the CDR3 DNA reads TGTGCCAGCAGTGGACAGACAGCCAATTCACCCCTCCACTTT.

The rearrangement links TRBV6-5 to TRBJ1-2; possibly TRBD1 for D (6 bases). CDR1 is MNHEY, CDR2 SVGAGI, per germline. Trimming took off 9 bases at V and 4 bases at J, with 18 bases between the two ends. This CDR3 is built from 14 residues. This CDR3 reads CASKPGATFYGYTF. The DNA for the CDR3 is TGTGCCAGTAAACCAGGGGCCACGTTCTATGGCTACACCTTC.

This chain connects TRBV5-5 to TRBJ1-2; the D gene is possibly TRBD1 (6 bases). CDR1 SGHKS and CDR2 YYEKEE come from the germline V gene (reference sequence). Trimming cost V 4 bases and J 1 base, with 8 bases left between them. CDR3 length equals 13 residues. CDR3 loop: CASSAQGNYGYTF. The CDR3 bases are TGTGCCAGCAGCGCACAGGGTAACTATGGCTACACCTTC.